One and the same sample provided the 12 T cell receptor beta chains below, sequenced in a study of early T cells in non-severe SARS-CoV-2 infection. TCRdb reprocessed the 5' RACE reads via MiXCR and lists one record per CDR3 protein. The table includes tens of thousands of distinct CDR3 sequences, 6.3% detected once. Sequenced: whole blood. The receptors shown here come from an adult who was a healthcare worker with PCR-confirmed SARS-CoV-2 infection or an uninfected control (not recorded which).

This clonotype was picked up many times. The chain uses TRBV5-1 and TRBJ2-7, with D unclear. The CDR3 loop spans 12 amino acids. CDR1 is SGHRS, CDR2 YFSETQ, per germline. V was trimmed by 0 bases and J by 7 bases, leaving 8 bases between them. The CDR3 protein is CASSLGGSEQYF. The CDR3 bases are TGCGCCAGCAGCTTGGGCGGAAGTGAGCAGTACTTC. Full variable domain (outside the CDR3, taken from reference TRBV5-1 and TRBJ2-7): KAGVTQTPRYLIKTRGQQVTLSCSPISGHRSVSWYQQTPGQGLQFLFEYFSETQRNKGNFPGRFSGRQFSNSRSEMNVSTLELGDSALYLCASSLGGSEQYFGPGTRLTVT.

The chain uses TRBV4-1 and TRBJ2-4; D perhaps matches TRBD1 (5 bases). Germline V gene lookup returns CDR1 MGHRA and CDR2 YSYEKL. V shed 3 bases and J shed 5 bases, with 11 bases lying between them. The CDR3 extends over 14 amino acids. Here the CDR3 reads CASSHLLQENIQYF. In DNA form, the CDR3 reads TGCGCCAGCAGCCACCTTTTACAGGAAAACATTCAGTACTTC.

Notes on this clonotype: One end of the junction fails to match germline, which may point to a read error. The rearrangement uses TRBV28 and TRBJ2-1; TRBD2 matches 12 bases. The CDR3 spans 13 residues. In germline, CDR1 is MDHEN, CDR2 SYDVKM. The CDR3 loop is CASSLPGLAGSVF. The DNA of the CDR3 is TGTGCCAGCAGTTTACCCGGACTAGCGGGATCGGTCTTC.

The table lists this clonotype with a few counts. The chain is built from TRBV7-9 and TRBJ2-7, with 10 positions matching TRBD1. Germline lookup yields CDR1 SEHNR and CDR2 FQNEAQ (reference sequence). The V segment lost 5 bases and the J segment 4 bases; nucleotides outside the gene matches: 8. The CDR3 consists of 15 residues. The CDR3 DNA sequence: TGTGCCAGCAGCCCTCCGGGACAGGGGTGGTACGAGCAGTACTTC. Translated: CASSPPGQGWYEQYF. Complete variable domain (other parts from reference TRBV7-9 and TRBJ2-7): DTGVSQNPRHKITKRGQNVTFRCDPISEHNRLYWYRQTLGQGPEFLTYFQNEAQLEKSRLLSDRFSAERPKGSFSTLEIQRTEQGDSAMYLCASSPPGQGWYEQYFGPGTRLTVT.

This clonotype appeared a few times. V is TRBV27 and J is TRBJ1-6; D is uncertain. In germline, CDR1 is MNHEY, CDR2 SMNVEV (reference sequence). The CDR3 totals 13 residues. Trimming shortened V by 8 bases and J by 7 bases, and 12 bases separated the two germline ends. The CDR3 region has the DNA TGTGCCAGCTCCCTGGCGGAAAATTCACCCCTCCACTTT. It yields the protein CASSLAENSPLHF.

The chain combines TRBV12-5 with TRBJ2-5; D is unclear. The CDR3 contains 11 residues. Trimming shortened V by 8 bases and J by 2 bases, and 6 bases separated the two germline ends. Germline-derived CDR1 and CDR2 are LGHNT and FRNRAP. The CDR3 nucleotides are TGTGCTAGTCGCCCTCAAGAGACCCAGTACTTC. This encodes CASRPQETQYF. The full variable domain, its missing parts supplied by reference TRBV12-5 and TRBJ2-5, is DARVTQTPRHKVTEMGQEVTMRCQPILGHNTVFWYRQTMMQGLELLAYFRNRAPLDDSGMPKDRFSAEMPDATLATLKIQPSEPRDSAVYFCASRPQETQYFGPGTRLLVL.

A few counts support this clonotype. J is TRBJ2-1 and V is TRBV28; D call uncertain. This CDR3 is 11 amino acids long. Germline CDR1 MDHEN, CDR2 SYDVKM. Trimming stripped 2 bases from V and 9 bases from J, with 5 bases between. The DNA for the CDR3 is TGTGCCAGCAGTTTAGCCAGTGAGCAGTTCTTC. Translation gives CASSLASEQFF.

This clonotype came up many times. This sequence joins TRBV27 and TRBJ2-2; possible D gene TRBD2, 6 bases. This CDR3 is built from 15 residues. Trimming took off 7 bases at V and 3 bases at J, with 15 bases between the two ends. The V gene's germline CDR1 is MNHEY and CDR2 SMNVEV (reference sequence). CDR3 coding DNA: TGTGCCAGCATGACGGGGCGGGGCTACACCGGGGAGCTGTTTTTT. Residues: CASMTGRGYTGELFF.

At least ten counts were recorded for this clonotype. J is TRBJ2-1 and V is TRBV7-7; TRBD2 matches 8 bases. Losses at the gene ends were 2 bases for V and 2 bases for J; bases not matched to a gene: 2. CDR1 is SSHAT, CDR2 FNYEAQ, per germline (reference sequence). The CDR3 totals 15 residues. The CDR3 nucleotides read TGTGCCAGCAGCTTACTAGCGGGCCCCTACAATGAGCAGTTCTTC. Its protein is CASSLLAGPYNEQFF.

Ten or more counts support this clonotype. J is TRBJ2-1 and V is TRBV5-6; the match to TRBD2 covers 10 bases. The CDR3 covers 15 residues. Germline-derived CDR1 and CDR2 are SGHDT and YYEEEE. J was trimmed by 10 bases and V by 1 base; bases with no gene match: 8. The CDR3 region is CASSLLLAGWTEQFF. CDR3 nucleotide sequence: TGTGCCAGCAGCTTGTTACTAGCGGGATGGACGGAGCAGTTCTTC.

This clonotype is judged medium-sized. The genes are TRBV14 and TRBJ2-1; D remains unclear. Deletions cut 2 bases from V and 15 bases from J, with 14 bases between. The CDR3 covers 12 residues. From germline, CDR1 is SGHDN and CDR2 FVKESK. CDR3 region: CASSQSGWSPFF. In DNA, the CDR3 is TGTGCCAGCAGCCAATCAGGATGGTCCCCGTTCTTC.

This clonotype was found many times. The chain recombines TRBV5-1 with TRBJ2-7; TRBD1 aligns across 8 bases. The V and J ends lost 7 bases and 4 bases, in that order; junction bases with no gene match: 4. The CDR3 covers 12 residues. Germline V gene lookup returns CDR1 SGHRS and CDR2 YFSETQ. CDR3 DNA sequence: TGCGCCAGCCAGGGGGCGAGTTACGAGCAGTACTTC. Translated, it gives CASQGASYEQYF.